This T cell receptor (beta chain) was sequenced for a study of cytomegalovirus exposure and HLA in healthy donors. Vbeta (60) and Jbeta (13) primers were used in the PCR. Assay: immunoSEQ multiplex PCR; the TCRdb copy retains only in-frame clones and omits some. The sample has 75,000 to 100,000 clones; 70% to 80% are singletons. Regarding this clone: Its target is unknown.

CDR1 and CDR2 from the germline V gene are GTSNPN and SVGIG (reference sequence). The CDR3 loop spans 15 amino acids. The junction had 9 bases not matched to a gene; V was cut back by 0 bases and J by 7 bases. Study-level results: A likely sequencing artifact accounted for one observed cluster of highly shared sequence variants. The study dropped some indistinguishable V segments, TRBV6-2 and TRBV6-3 among them. Later on, a genetic analysis was performed. It linked a missense variant in DCLRE1C with V- and J-gene trimming of TCR beta.

The J gene is TRBJ2-1, the V gene TRBV30, with TRBD2 matching over 7 bases. Sequencing was done on a sample of PBMCs. This TCR was recovered from a man aged 40-55 years in good health and CMV-seronegative. Written as DNA, the CDR3 is TGTGCCTGGAGTGTACGGGGCGGGAGCGGGAATGAGCAGTTCTTC. It is translated as CAWSVRGGSGNEQFF.